One sample yielded the 8 T cell receptor beta chains listed below, sequenced in a study of T cell clonality in common variable immunodeficiency (dated by TCRdb to 2015 to 2017). The library was built by means of the immunoSEQ multiplex PCR assay. TCRdb took over this immuneACCESS table, retaining in-frame rearrangements with V and J assigned. Such tables are incomplete; in checked studies, under half of the missing clones stem from an unresolved V gene, and the remainder is unexplained. The sample has about 39,000 clones on record, with no singletons. Less than 3% of the sample belongs to the ten largest clones. The sample taken for sequencing was peripheral blood mononuclear cells. These receptors were taken from a person aged 18-69 years in good health.

This clone occurred a few times. The sequence runs out 3 residues before the end of the CDR3; the remainder is reconstructed from the germline J gene. This chain connects TRBV30 to TRBJ1-3; D remains ambiguous. This CDR3 region has 11 residues. Germline V CDR1 and CDR2: GTSNPN, SVGIG (reference sequence). The covered CDR3 bases are TGTGCCTGGAGTGTACAGTTGGGC. Translating it yields CAWSVQLG. Given in full, the CDR3 is CAWSVQLGIYF.

This clone came up many times. The CDR3 goes on 3 residues after the read ends, and that part is filled in from the germline J gene. The chain carries TRBV2 and TRBJ2-4; 12 bases are a match to TRBD2. Per the germline V gene, CDR1 is SNHLY and CDR2 is FYNNEI. The CDR3 is 18 residues long. Unmatched junction bases numbered 5, after V lost 2 bases and J lost 0 bases. CDR3 DNA, as far as it was read: TGTGCCAGCAGTGAACTAGCGGGAGGGGAACTAGCCAAAAACATT. Amino acid sequence: CASSELAGGELAKNI. The whole CDR3 reads CASSELAGGELAKNIQYF.

This clone was counted at least ten times. The sequenced part of the CDR3 DNA is TGCGCCAGCAGCGGACAAGGGGGCTTCACCGGGGAG. Its protein product is CASSGQGGFTGE. In full, the CDR3 is CASSGQGGFTGELFF. The chain is built from TRBV5-1 and TRBJ2-2, with TRBD1 matching 7 bases. The CDR3 is cut off 3 residues early in the read; its end comes from the germline J gene. Germline CDR1 reads SGHRS; CDR2 reads YFSETQ. The CDR3 spans 15 residues. With 4 bases clipped from V and 4 bases from J, the junction kept 7 bases outside the gene matches.

This clone was seen a handful of times. With the read ending 3 residues before the CDR3 end, the germline J gene is used to fill in that end. V is TRBV19 and J is TRBJ2-5; TRBD2 matches 10 bases. This CDR3 region has 16 residues. Per the germline V gene, CDR1 is LNHDA and CDR2 is SQIVND (reference sequence). Incomplete CDR3 DNA: TGTGCCAGTAGTACCGCACGAGCGGGAGGGGCAGATACC. Translating gives CASSTARAGGADT. The entire CDR3 is CASSTARAGGADTQYF.

Ten or more counts support this clone. The read terminates 3 residues before the CDR3 end, so the remaining end is supplied by the germline J gene. This chain uses TRBV7-9 with TRBJ2-5; D is possibly TRBD2 (6 bases). Germline CDR1 SEHNR, CDR2 FQNEAQ (reference sequence). Deletions cut 2 bases from V and 5 bases from J, with 15 bases between. The CDR3 has 15 amino acids. Incomplete CDR3 DNA: TGTGCCAGCAGCTTAACTTCCGGGGGTAGGGAGACC. Translated: CASSLTSGGRET. The whole CDR3 protein reads CASSLTSGGRETQYF.

This clone has ten or more counts. The CDR3 loop reads CASSTWTGGMHEQFF. The sequenced part of the CDR3 DNA is TGTGCCAGCAGCACTTGGACAGGGGGCATGCATGAG. This chain joins TRBV11-2 and TRBJ2-1, with TRBD1 matching 11 bases. From the germline J gene comes the end of the CDR3, since the read stops 3 residues before it. The CDR3 runs to 15 residues. Germline loops: CDR1 SGHAT, CDR2 FQNNGV. V lost 5 bases and J lost 8; bases outside the gene matches: 8.

This clone has a count of ten or more. The CDR3 spells CASTPELAGSASYNEQFF. The DNA read from the CDR3 is TGTGCCAGCACCCCGGAGCTAGCGGGATCCGCGTCCTACAATGAG. This chain uses TRBV28 with TRBJ2-1; 9 bases map to TRBD2. The CDR3 end lies 3 residues beyond the end of the read and is filled in from the germline J gene. Germline V lookup: CDR1 MDHEN, CDR2 SYDVKM. J was trimmed by 1 base and V by 7 bases; bases with no gene match: 14. This CDR3 has 18 amino acids.

With regard to this clone: The read ends 3 residues before the CDR3 terminus; that terminus is restored from the germline J gene. This chain connects TRBV18 to TRBJ1-2, with 8 nucleotides matching TRBD1. V lost 1 base, J lost 3 bases, and 4 bases stayed unmatched. This CDR3 contains 15 residues. Germline loops: CDR1 KGHSH, CDR2 LQKENI. The sequenced part of the CDR3 DNA is TGTGCCAGCTCACCACTTGACAGGGGCCACTATGGC. It is translated as CASSPLDRGHYG. The full CDR3 protein is CASSPLDRGHYGYTF.